This T cell receptor beta chain came from a study of Ad26.COV2.S vaccination and SARS-CoV-2 variants. The data were produced by immunoSEQ multiplex PCR, yet TCRdb's version contains in-frame clones alone and is incomplete. The data show hundreds of thousands of clones, more than 70% seen once. V dropped 4 bases and J dropped 0 bases, with 16 bases sitting between them. The germline CDR1 and CDR2 sequences are LGHNA and YSLEER. The CDR3 consists of 16 residues. Treatment reported: some 20 received Ad26.COV2.S at low or high dose, single or two shots; about 5 received placebo; per-sample allocation not given. The investigators took samples on day 63 after the first vaccine or placebo injection.

The specimen comprised peripheral blood, sampled in a trial of Ad26.COV2.S vaccine versus placebo. The TCR comes from a person aged 18-65 years who received the Ad26.COV2.S COVID-19 vaccine or a placebo. The chain joins TRBV4-3 to TRBJ2-7, with a possible D match to TRBD2 (6 bases). CDR3 region: CASSPATAGSSYEQYF. In DNA form, the CDR3 reads TGCGCCAGCAGCCCGGCTACGGCGGGGAGCTCCTACGAGCAGTACTTC.